This TCR beta chain emerged from a study of memory CD4+ T cells and cytomegalovirus serostatus (dated by TCRdb to the late 2010s). Describing the broader study: A total of about 35 healthy Belgian adults, of whom 9 were CMV seropositive and about 25 were CMV seronegative, were included in the cohort. The study sequenced CD4+ memory TCRbeta repertoires of a Belgian cohort with known cytomegalovirus serostatus to replicate a published TCR-based CMV serostatus classifier. The paper as a whole reports these results and caveats: CMV serostatus prediction reached a median bootstrapped AUC of roughly 0.96 with the original framework and just under 0.92 with a US-trained random forest. The original-framework classifier achieved a median bootstrapped AUC of 0.95 with a 95% CI of 0.76-1.00 on the Belgian cohort. Of under 200 previously reported CMV-associated TCRbeta sequences, 60 to 85 appeared in the CD4+ memory repertoires, each in one to five individuals. Only CD4+CD45RO+ memory cells were sequenced, in contrast to the original study, which included naive and memory CD4+ and CD8+ populations. The results were interpreted as suggesting that the CMV-associated TCR signature is mostly present in the CD4+ memory repertoire.

A FACSAria II was used to sort memory CD4+ T cells, defined as single viable CD3+CD4+CD8-CD45RO+ cells. To determine CMV serostatus, a Roche Elecsys assay was used that detects serum IgG against CMV pp150, pp28, p38 and p52. After the samples were thawed, total CD4+ T cells were enriched through positive selection using CD4 magnetic microbeads. Samples originated from another study that specifically interrogated the CD4+ T cell memory repertoire. Following standard operating procedures, peripheral blood mononuclear cells were isolated and cryopreserved, while serum was kept at -80 degrees C. The staining relied on CD3-PerCP (BW264/56), CD4-APC (RPA-T4), CD45RO-PE (UCHT1) and CD8-Pacific Orange (3B5) antibodies, and Sytox blue was used to exclude non-viable cells. Via the germline V gene, CDR1 is SQVTM and CDR2 ANQGSEA. Trimming at the junction amounts to 0 bases on V and 8 bases on J, and the germline ends lie 11 bases apart. Inclusive of the bounding cysteine and phenylalanine, the CDR3 is 13 residues long. Of all the DNA, just the CDR3 is kept, 39 bases in frame from base 1.

Genomic DNA was extracted from sorted cells with the Quick-DNA Microprep Kit. Amplification of TCRbeta DNA was done with the immunoSEQ hsTCRbeta kit, following the protocol from the manufacturer. An Illumina MiSeq instrument was used to sequence the TCRbeta libraries. In the authors' own workflow: Removing out-of-frame sequences left a few million distinct TCRbeta sequences, an average of approximately 61,000 per individual. Two values were used to score each individual: the count of roughly 180 previously reported CMV-associated TCRbeta sequences and the total count of productive distinct TCRbeta sequences. A beta-binomial model was reimplemented in Python, and scikit-learn random forests with default parameters were trained on US cohort data. On the Belgian cohort, classifier performance was reported as the median AUC, along with percentile confidence intervals, across 10,000 bootstrap iterations. TCRdb took over this immuneACCESS table, retaining in-frame rearrangements with V and J assigned. Such tables are incomplete; in checked studies, under half of the missing clones stem from an unresolved V gene, and the remainder is unexplained. V, J and clone size reflect that table, while D and trimming were determined from the DNA. The sample includes just under 40,000 clones, with approximately 78% observed a single time. About 0.73% of the sample is held by the ten biggest clonotypes.

Notes on this clone: Its antigen target is currently unknown. Base quality data are lacking; no much larger clone is found one base away.

Rearrangement joined TRBV29-1 to TRBJ1-5; the D gene is perhaps TRBD1, from 5 matching bases. The receptor comes from an adult in good health and CMV-seronegative. Sequencing input: memory CD4+ T cells from blood. In nucleotides, the sequence is TGCAGCGTTGAAGAAAATGGGGGGGAGCCCCAGCATTTT. Its protein reads: CSVEENGGEPQHF. Joined to the reference TRBV29-1 and TRBJ1-5 proteins, this CDR3 gives the full variable domain: SAVISQKPSRDICQRGTSLTIQCQVDSQVTMMFWYRQQPGQSLTLIATANQGSEATYESGFVIDKFPISRPNLTFSTLTVSNMSPEDSSIYLCSVEENGGEPQHFGDGTRLSIL.